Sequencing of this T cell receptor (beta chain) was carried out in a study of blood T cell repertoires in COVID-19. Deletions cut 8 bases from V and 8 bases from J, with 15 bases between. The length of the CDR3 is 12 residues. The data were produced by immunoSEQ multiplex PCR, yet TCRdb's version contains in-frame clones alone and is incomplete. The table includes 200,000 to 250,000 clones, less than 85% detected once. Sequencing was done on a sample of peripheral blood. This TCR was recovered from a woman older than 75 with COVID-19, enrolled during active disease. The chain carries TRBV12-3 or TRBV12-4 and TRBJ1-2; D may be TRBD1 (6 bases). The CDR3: CASSTGSAGYTF. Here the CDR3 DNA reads TGTGCCAGCTCTACAGGGTCGGCGGGCTACACCTTC.